This T cell receptor (beta chain) was identified during a study of blood T cell repertoires in COVID-19. This clone turned up a few times. Assay: immunoSEQ multiplex PCR; the TCRdb copy retains only in-frame clones and omits some. The sample includes roughly 80,000 clones, approximately 80% of them seen just once. This CDR3 has 13 residues. Looked up from germline, CDR1 is KGHSH and CDR2 is LQKENI. V gave up 8 bases and J gave up 2 bases; unmatched junction bases: 5. The sequence was collected from a man aged 60 to 69 with active or convalescent COVID-19. The V call is TRBV18, the J call TRBJ1-1, with 7 bases that match TRBD1. The specimen sequenced was peripheral blood. The CDR3 DNA is TGTGCCAGCGGGGGACAGATCAACACTGAAGCTTTCTTT. This gives the protein CASGGQINTEAFF.